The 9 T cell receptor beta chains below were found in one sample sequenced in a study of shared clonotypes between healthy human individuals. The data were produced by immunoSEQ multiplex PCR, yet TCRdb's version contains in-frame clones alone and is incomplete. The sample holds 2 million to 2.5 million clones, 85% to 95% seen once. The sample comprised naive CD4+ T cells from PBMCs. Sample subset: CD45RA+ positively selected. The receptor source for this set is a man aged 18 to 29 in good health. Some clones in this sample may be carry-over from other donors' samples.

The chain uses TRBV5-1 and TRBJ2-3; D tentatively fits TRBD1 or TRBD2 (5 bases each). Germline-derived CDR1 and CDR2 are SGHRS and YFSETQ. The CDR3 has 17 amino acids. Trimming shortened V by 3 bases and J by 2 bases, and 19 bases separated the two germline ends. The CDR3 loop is CASSWGMAGDFTDTQYF. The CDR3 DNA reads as TGCGCCAGCAGCTGGGGGATGGCGGGTGACTTCACAGATACGCAGTATTTT.

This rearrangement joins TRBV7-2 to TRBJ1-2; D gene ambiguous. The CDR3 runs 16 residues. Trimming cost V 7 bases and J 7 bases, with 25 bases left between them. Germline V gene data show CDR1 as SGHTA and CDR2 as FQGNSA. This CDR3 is CASTLSPGSGSFGYTF. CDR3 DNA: TGTGCCAGCACCTTGAGCCCCGGGAGCGGGTCCTTTGGCTACACCTTC.

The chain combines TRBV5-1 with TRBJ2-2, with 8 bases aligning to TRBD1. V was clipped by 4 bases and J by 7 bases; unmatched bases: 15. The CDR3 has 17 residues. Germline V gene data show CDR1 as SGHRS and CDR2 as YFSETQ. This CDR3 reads CASSPIWDRPDHGELFF. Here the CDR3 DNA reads TGCGCCAGCAGCCCTATATGGGACAGGCCTGACCACGGGGAGCTGTTTTTT.

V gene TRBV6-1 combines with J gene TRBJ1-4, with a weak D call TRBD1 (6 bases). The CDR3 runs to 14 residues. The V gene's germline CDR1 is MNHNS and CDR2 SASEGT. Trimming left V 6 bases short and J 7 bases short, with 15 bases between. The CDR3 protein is CASREDSRPEKLFF. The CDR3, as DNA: TGTGCCAGCAGGGAGGACAGCCGACCTGAAAAACTGTTTTTT.

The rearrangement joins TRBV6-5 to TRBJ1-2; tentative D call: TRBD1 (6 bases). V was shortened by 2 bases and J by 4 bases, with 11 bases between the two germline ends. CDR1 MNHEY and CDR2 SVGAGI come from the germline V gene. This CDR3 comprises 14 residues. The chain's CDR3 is CASSYRDRFYGYTF. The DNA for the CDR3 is TGTGCCAGCAGTTACCGTGACAGGTTCTATGGCTACACCTTC.

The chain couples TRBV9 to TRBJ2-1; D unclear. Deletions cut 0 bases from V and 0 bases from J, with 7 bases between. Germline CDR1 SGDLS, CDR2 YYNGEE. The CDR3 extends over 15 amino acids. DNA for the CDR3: TGTGCCAGCAGCGTAGCGATACCCTCCTACAATGAGCAGTTCTTC. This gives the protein CASSVAIPSYNEQFF.

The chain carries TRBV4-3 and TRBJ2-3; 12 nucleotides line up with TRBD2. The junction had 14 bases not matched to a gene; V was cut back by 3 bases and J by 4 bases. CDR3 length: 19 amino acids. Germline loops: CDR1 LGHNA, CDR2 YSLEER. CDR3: CASSQLLAGGSLPADTQYF. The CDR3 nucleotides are TGCGCCAGCAGCCAGTTACTAGCGGGAGGCTCGCTACCGGCAGATACGCAGTATTTT.

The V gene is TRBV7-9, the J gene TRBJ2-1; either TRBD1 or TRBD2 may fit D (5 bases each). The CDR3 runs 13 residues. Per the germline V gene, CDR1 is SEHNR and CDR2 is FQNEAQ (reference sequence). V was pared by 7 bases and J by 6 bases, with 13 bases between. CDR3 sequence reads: CASTFPGSNEQFF. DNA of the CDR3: TGTGCCAGCACGTTCCCAGGGAGCAATGAGCAGTTCTTC.

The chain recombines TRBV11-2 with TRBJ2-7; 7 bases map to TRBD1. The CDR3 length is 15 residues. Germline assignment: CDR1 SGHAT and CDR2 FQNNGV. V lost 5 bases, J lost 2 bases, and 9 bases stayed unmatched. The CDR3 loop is CASSVAGTVPYEQYF. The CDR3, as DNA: TGTGCCAGCAGCGTCGCCGGGACAGTCCCCTACGAGCAGTACTTC.